The 32 T cell receptor beta chains reported below all come from one sample, sequenced in a study of CD8+ T cells in alopecia areata. Sequencing relied on a cDNA template that was reverse transcribed from extracted RNA. Profiled with immunoSEQ multiplex PCR; TCRdb holds only in-frame clones, not every one. The repertoire holds fewer than 250,000 clones, with 35% to 40% as singletons. Treatment here: oral pan-JAK inhibitor, 5-10 mg twice daily. Sequencing was performed on CD4+ T cells sorted from blood, taken at approximately week 30, from a patient treated with tofacitinib. The receptor source for this set is a human donor with alopecia areata.

This clone was detected only a few times. The chain is built from TRBV5-1 and TRBJ2-1; D is unresolved. The CDR3 runs to 14 residues. Trimming shortened V by 0 bases and J by 9 bases, and 13 bases separated the two germline ends. The germline gives CDR1 SGHRS, CDR2 YFSETQ. CDR3 DNA: TGCGCCAGCAGCTTGGTCGGGTCCGAAGGTGAGCAGTTCTTC. Translation: CASSLVGSEGEQFF.

This sequence joins TRBV7-9 and TRBJ2-7, with 7 bases lining up with TRBD1. In germline, CDR1 is SEHNR, CDR2 FQNEAQ (reference sequence). The CDR3 has 14 amino acids. The V gene end was trimmed by 3 bases and the J gene end by 7 bases; junction bases not matched to a gene: 9. CDR3 residues: CASSFLRQGNEQYF. Written as DNA, the CDR3 is TGTGCCAGCAGCTTCCTCCGACAGGGAAATGAGCAGTACTTC.

The V and J genes are TRBV11-1 and TRBJ2-1; TRBD1 matches at 12 bases. The CDR3 is 14 amino acids. V trimming: 5 bases; J trimming: 7 bases; junction bases outside the gene matches: 3. Per the germline V gene, CDR1 is SGHAT and CDR2 is FQDESV (reference sequence). The chain's CDR3 is CASSRDRGRNEQFF. The CDR3 region has the DNA TGTGCCAGCAGCAGGGACAGGGGGCGAAATGAGCAGTTCTTC. Supplemented by reference TRBV11-1 and TRBJ2-1, the full variable domain reads EAEVAQSPRYKITEKSQAVAFWCDPISGHATLYWYRQILGQGPELLVQFQDESVVDDSQLPKDRFSAERLKGVDSTLKIQPAELGDSAMYLCASSRDRGRNEQFFGPGTRLTVL.

This rearrangement joins TRBV6-5 to TRBJ1-2, with D possibly matching TRBD1 (6 bases). The CDR3 is 13 amino acids. V was pared by 2 bases and J by 8 bases, with 12 bases between. Per germline, CDR1 MNHEY and CDR2 SVGAGI. CDR3 DNA: TGTGCCAGCAGTTACGGTACCAGGGGAGGCTACACCTTC. Amino acid sequence: CASSYGTRGGYTF.

This chain joins TRBV2 and TRBJ1-1, with no clear D. V was trimmed by 6 bases and J by 10 bases, leaving 12 bases between them. CDR3 length: 11 amino acids. The germline CDR1 and CDR2 sequences are SNHLY and FYNNEI. The CDR3 sequence is CASSPRLGAFF. As DNA, the CDR3 is TGTGCCAGCAGCCCCCGGCTGGGAGCTTTCTTT.

The chain combines TRBV7-2 with TRBJ2-7; a possible D gene is TRBD2 (6 bases). V shed 0 bases and J shed 6 bases, with 15 bases lying between them. Germline V gene lookup returns CDR1 SGHTA and CDR2 FQGNSA. This CDR3 comprises 15 residues. The chain's CDR3 is CASSLALGGGSEQYF. CDR3 nucleotides: TGTGCCAGCAGCTTAGCCCTCGGGGGTGGATCCGAGCAGTACTTC.

DNA for the CDR3: TGCGCCAGCAGTGCCTCTGGACAGGGCTACAATGAGCAGTTCTTC. Protein sequence: CASSASGQGYNEQFF. The chain combines TRBV23-1 with TRBJ2-1, with 8 bases matching TRBD1. TRBV23-1 is treated as an ORF (open reading frame) with a function not yet certain. J lost 3 bases, V lost 5 bases, and 6 bases had no gene match. The CDR3 sequence is 15 residues long.

The CDR3 DNA follows: TGTGCCAGCAGTTACGGAGACAGGGCCCCTAATTCACCCCTCCACTTT. Its protein product is CASSYGDRAPNSPLHF. The V gene is TRBV6-5, the J gene TRBJ1-6; 7 nucleotides align to TRBD1. The CDR3 is 16 amino acids. V shed 2 bases, J shed 6 bases, and the junction held 7 bases outside the gene matches. Germline V gives CDR1 MNHEY, CDR2 SVGAGI.

The J gene is TRBJ1-5, the V gene TRBV30; no reliable D call. V dropped 2 bases and J dropped 1 base, with 6 bases sitting between them. The germline CDR1 and CDR2 sequences are GTSNPN and SVGIG (reference sequence). CDR3 length: 13 amino acids. This CDR3 reads CAWSQESNQPQHF. CDR3 DNA sequence: TGTGCCTGGAGTCAGGAAAGCAATCAGCCCCAGCATTTT.

This clone was counted only a few times. CDR3 region: CSVTTRPGYEQYF. In DNA form, the CDR3 reads TGCAGCGTTACGACACGGCCGGGATACGAGCAGTACTTC. The chain uses TRBV29-1 and TRBJ2-7; D possibly corresponds to TRBD2 (5 bases). There are 13 residues in the CDR3. V lost 5 bases to trimming and J lost 4 bases, with 15 bases between them. Germline V gives CDR1 SQVTM, CDR2 ANQGSEA.

V and J are TRBV29-1 and TRBJ2-3, with D perhaps TRBD1 (5 bases). The V end lost 4 bases, the J end lost 0 bases, and 11 bases lay between the germline ends. CDR3 length: 14 amino acids. The germline CDR1 and CDR2 sequences are SQVTM and ANQGSEA. The CDR3 DNA sequence: TGCAGCGTTGTCGTCAGGGTGAGCACAGATACGCAGTATTTT. Encoded protein: CSVVVRVSTDTQYF.

This chain links TRBV30 with TRBJ2-7; D not resolved. Germline V gene data show CDR1 as GTSNPN and CDR2 as SVGIG (reference sequence). V was trimmed by 0 bases and J by 6 bases, leaving 9 bases between them. This CDR3 is built from 12 residues. Here the CDR3 DNA reads TGTGCCTGGAGTGTACGGGTAGGCGAGCAGTACTTC. It translates to CAWSVRVGEQYF.

This clone has only a few counts. The chain links TRBV5-1 to TRBJ1-1; unclear D gene. CDR3 size: 14 residues. The germline gives CDR1 SGHRS, CDR2 YFSETQ. V lost 5 bases and J lost 5, with 16 bases in between. In DNA form, the CDR3 reads TGCGCCAGCAGAGTCGAAGGTTACGAGACTGAAGCTTTCTTT. This gives the protein CASRVEGYETEAFF.

This clone has more than one count but fewer than ten. The chain joins TRBV5-6 to TRBJ2-3; 8 bases are shared with TRBD1. The CDR3 is 14 residues long. V lost 3 bases and J lost 1; bases outside the gene matches: 1. The germline V gene has CDR1 SGHDT and CDR2 YYEEEE. CDR3 coding DNA: TGTGCCAGCAGCTCGGACAGGGGCACAGATACGCAGTATTTT. It codes for CASSSDRGTDTQYF.

J is TRBJ1-2 and V is TRBV25-1; D is uncertain. With 4 bases removed from V and 7 bases from J, the gap between germline ends came to 16 bases. The CDR3 runs to 14 residues. Germline V gene data show CDR1 as MGHDK and CDR2 as SYGVNS. This CDR3 reads CASSVPAGNRGYTF. The CDR3 DNA reads TGTGCCAGCAGTGTTCCCGCGGGAAATCGTGGCTACACCTTC.

This clone occurred a few times. The chain joins TRBV19 to TRBJ1-1; perhaps TRBD1 as D (5 bases). The CDR3 is 15 residues long. Deletions cut 5 bases from V and 1 base from J, with 14 bases between. The germline CDR1 and CDR2 sequences are LNHDA and SQIVND (reference sequence). CDR3: CASSPEGAPNTEAFF. The CDR3 DNA reads as TGTGCCAGTAGTCCAGAAGGGGCCCCGAACACTGAAGCTTTCTTT.

V gene TRBV5-1 combines with J gene TRBJ2-1; 8 bases are shared with TRBD1. Germline V lookup: CDR1 SGHRS, CDR2 YFSETQ. Trimming removed 5 bases from V and 0 bases from J; junction bases left unmatched: 1. This CDR3 is 14 amino acids long. As DNA, the CDR3 is TGCGCCAGCAGAGACAGGGGCTCCTACAATGAGCAGTTCTTC. It codes for CASRDRGSYNEQFF.

This chain uses TRBV14 with TRBJ2-5; D gene ambiguous. Germline lookup yields CDR1 SGHDN and CDR2 FVKESK. The CDR3 has 15 amino acids. Trimming shortened V by 1 base and J by 2 bases, and 11 bases separated the two germline ends. The CDR3 is CASSQVFRRQETQYF. The CDR3 DNA is TGTGCCAGCAGCCAAGTCTTCCGGAGACAAGAGACCCAGTACTTC.

This clone was seen a handful of times. The rearrangement uses TRBV18 and TRBJ1-5; D remains ambiguous. Between the trimmed V and J ends, which lost 2 bases and 5 bases, there was a span of 13 bases. This CDR3 has 15 amino acids. Looked up from germline, CDR1 is KGHSH and CDR2 is LQKENI. The CDR3 DNA reads TGTGCCAGCTCACCAGAGAGACAAGGGTATCAGCCCCAGCATTTT. Translation gives CASSPERQGYQPQHF.

This clone has a handful of counts. The J gene is TRBJ2-7, the V gene TRBV15, with TRBD1 as a possible D gene (7 bases). This CDR3 comprises 15 residues. V lost 4 bases and J lost 0, with 13 bases in between. Germline assignment: CDR1 LNHNV and CDR2 YYDKDF (reference sequence). The CDR3 protein is CATSKEGASSYEQYF. The CDR3 DNA sequence: TGTGCCACCAGCAAGGAGGGGGCGAGCTCCTACGAGCAGTACTTC.

This clone was counted a few times. The chain's CDR3 is CASSWGLAGGPRYNEQFF. CDR3 DNA sequence: TGCGCCAGCAGCTGGGGGCTAGCGGGAGGGCCTCGGTACAATGAGCAGTTCTTC. The V call is TRBV5-1, the J call TRBJ2-1; 12 bases fit TRBD2. Germline values: CDR1 SGHRS, CDR2 YFSETQ. The CDR3 runs 18 residues. V trimming: 3 bases; J trimming: 4 bases; junction bases outside the gene matches: 11.

In the case of this clone: The sample carries other DNA sequences with the same CDR3. V usage is TRBV29-1 and J usage is TRBJ1-2; 8 bases map to TRBD1. The V gene's germline CDR1 is SQVTM and CDR2 ANQGSEA. V was clipped by 6 bases and J by 3 bases; unmatched bases: 3. The CDR3 is made up of 12 amino acids. CDR3 residues: CSVEDRDYGYTF. The CDR3 region has the DNA TGCAGCGTCGAGGACAGGGACTATGGCTACACCTTC.

The chain combines TRBV27 with TRBJ1-2; possible D gene TRBD1, 5 bases. The V end lost 6 bases, the J end lost 3 bases, and 11 bases lay between the germline ends. CDR1 MNHEY and CDR2 SMNVEV come from the germline V gene (reference sequence). This CDR3 has 13 residues. The CDR3 spells CASRRGPHYGYTF. CDR3 DNA: TGTGCCAGCAGAAGGGGACCTCACTATGGCTACACCTTC.

This clone was seen a handful of times. The chain employs TRBV5-5 and TRBJ2-6; tentative D call: TRBD2 (5 bases). The CDR3 sequence is 15 residues long. V was trimmed by 2 bases and J by 0 bases, leaving 6 bases between them. CDR1 and CDR2 from the germline V gene are SGHKS and YYEKEE (reference sequence). CDR3 bases: TGTGCCAGCAGCTTTGGAGGCTCTGGGGCCAACGTCCTGACTTTC. This sequence encodes CASSFGGSGANVLTF.

This chain links TRBV16 with TRBJ2-7; maybe TRBD2 (5 bases). With 2 bases removed from V and 3 bases from J, the gap between germline ends came to 8 bases. The CDR3 loop spans 13 amino acids. Germline loops: CDR1 KGHSY, CDR2 FQNENV. Here the CDR3 reads CASSQTRGYEQYF. The CDR3, as DNA: TGTGCCAGCAGCCAAACCCGGGGCTACGAGCAGTACTTC.

The chain joins TRBV7-8 to TRBJ2-7; 9 nucleotides match TRBD2. The J segment lost 7 bases and the V segment lost 5 bases, leaving 12 bases of the junction unmatched. The CDR3 is 15 residues long. Germline assignment: CDR1 SGHVS and CDR2 FQNEAQ. The CDR3, as DNA: TGTGCCAGCAGCACCCTCGTAGCGGGAGTCGGAGAGCAGTACTTC. It encodes CASSTLVAGVGEQYF.

This clone has a handful of counts. This chain joins TRBV19 and TRBJ2-7; TRBD2 matches at 14 bases. The germline V gene encodes CDR1 LNHDA and CDR2 SQIVND (reference sequence). J lost 0 bases, V lost 5 bases, and 9 bases had no gene match. The CDR3 length is 18 residues. Here the CDR3 DNA reads TGTGCCAGTAGTTCACCGGGACTAGCGGGGGACTTCTCCTACGAGCAGTACTTC. Residues: CASSSPGLAGDFSYEQYF.

The chain joins TRBV7-2 to TRBJ2-7; either TRBD1 or TRBD2 may supply D (5 bases each). CDR1 is SGHTA, CDR2 FQGNSA, per germline. The V and J ends lost 0 bases and 2 bases respectively, with 11 bases between them. The CDR3 sequence is 15 residues long. The CDR3, as DNA: TGTGCCAGCAGCTTAGCGGCAGGGAGTGCCTACGAGCAGTACTTC. Protein product: CASSLAAGSAYEQYF.

This clone appeared a few times. This chain links TRBV19 with TRBJ2-1, with 7 bases matching TRBD2. The length of the CDR3 is 15 residues. The germline gives CDR1 LNHDA, CDR2 SQIVND (reference sequence). V dropped 5 bases and J dropped 8; count of bases not matched to a gene: 12. CDR3 in DNA: TGTGCCAGTAGTCCGAGGACTAGTGTCCTCGATGAGCAGTTCTTC. Its protein product is CASSPRTSVLDEQFF.

This chain joins TRBV5-1 and TRBJ2-7, with 10 bases lining up with TRBD2. The CDR3 loop spans 16 amino acids. With V trimmed by 0 bases and J by 6 bases, 9 bases remained unmatched. Germline-derived CDR1 and CDR2 are SGHRS and YFSETQ. CDR3 loop: CASSLGFLAGESEQYF. The CDR3 DNA follows: TGCGCCAGCAGCTTGGGTTTCCTAGCGGGGGAGTCCGAGCAGTACTTC.

The rearrangement links TRBV2 to TRBJ1-5, with D hard to call. V lost 6 bases and J lost 0, with 9 bases in between. There are 14 residues in the CDR3. Germline V gene lookup returns CDR1 SNHLY and CDR2 FYNNEI. The CDR3 protein is CASRAAYSNQPQHF. The CDR3 DNA follows: TGTGCCAGCAGGGCAGCTTATAGCAATCAGCCCCAGCATTTT.

The V gene is TRBV9, the J gene TRBJ2-1, with 7 bases lining up with TRBD2. J gave up 1 base and V 4 bases, and 8 bases lay outside the gene matches. This CDR3 is 16 amino acids long. CDR1 SGDLS and CDR2 YYNGEE come from the germline V gene. CDR3 sequence (DNA): TGTGCCAGCAGCCCTACAGCGGGGTTATCCTACAATGAGCAGTTCTTC. Translating gives CASSPTAGLSYNEQFF.